The 17 T cell receptor beta chains listed next were all sequenced from one sample in a study of OX40 agonist ivuxolimab in advanced cancers. Data came from immunoSEQ multiplex PCR; TCRdb stores just in-frame clones and leaves some out. Altogether around 53,000 clones are present, around 85% being singletons, with the ten largest covering less than 7%. The material was CD4+ or CD8+ T cells sorted from blood, obtained in a trial of the OX40 agonist ivuxolimab. The origin of the receptors is an adult with an advanced solid tumor such as melanoma, head and neck, liver or kidney cancer.

The V call is TRBV29-1, the J call TRBJ2-5, with 9 bases lining up with TRBD1. The J segment lost 4 bases and the V segment lost 7 bases, leaving 7 bases of the junction unmatched. Germline V lookup: CDR1 SQVTM, CDR2 ANQGSEA. CDR3 length: 13 residues. The CDR3 reads CSAAQGAGETQYF. The DNA for the CDR3 is TGCAGCGCCGCACAGGGGGCCGGAGAGACCCAGTACTTC.

This chain connects TRBV5-6 to TRBJ2-7; D might be TRBD1 (6 bases). Germline V gene sequence: CDR1 SGHDT, CDR2 YYEEEE. The CDR3 contains 16 residues. V was trimmed by 4 bases and J by 9 bases, leaving 26 bases between them. This chain's CDR3 is CASSPREKPLGRGQYF. Here the CDR3 DNA reads TGTGCCAGCAGCCCTAGAGAGAAGCCGCTAGGCAGGGGGCAGTACTTC. The whole variable domain, filled in from reference TRBV5-6 and TRBJ2-7, reads DAGVTQSPTHLIKTRGQQVTLRCSPKSGHDTVSWYQQALGQGPQFIFQYYEEEERQRGNFPDRFSGHQFPNYSSELNVNALLLGDSALYLCASSPREKPLGRGQYFGPGTRLTVT.

The V call is TRBV7-9, the J call TRBJ1-5; possibly TRBD1 for D (5 bases). This CDR3 region has 14 residues. Germline V gene data show CDR1 as SEHNR and CDR2 as FQNEAQ (reference sequence). V was cut by 6 bases and J by 7 bases, with 16 bases left in between. The CDR3 bases are TGTGCCAGCAGTCGAGGGGCGCAGGACCAGCCCCAGCATTTT. It codes for CASSRGAQDQPQHF.

The chain joins TRBV19 to TRBJ2-1, with D perhaps given as TRBD1 or TRBD2 (5 bases each). The V end lost 6 bases, the J end lost 6 bases, and 15 bases lay between the germline ends. There are 14 residues in the CDR3. Looked up from germline, CDR1 is LNHDA and CDR2 is SQIVND (reference sequence). CDR3 sequence reads: CASSMGPTSNEQFF. The CDR3 coding sequence is TGTGCCAGTAGCATGGGACCCACCAGCAATGAGCAGTTCTTC.

The chain is built from TRBV5-1 and TRBJ1-4, with TRBD1 matching over 8 bases. CDR1 SGHRS and CDR2 YFSETQ come from the germline V gene. J was trimmed by 6 bases and V by 7 bases; bases with no gene match: 8. This CDR3 contains 14 residues. The DNA for the CDR3 is TGCGCCAGCTGCCCACAGGGGGGGGATGAAAAACTGTTTTTT. As protein: CASCPQGGDEKLFF.

V is TRBV2 and J is TRBJ2-2; possible D gene TRBD2, 6 bases. The V gene lost 7 bases and the J gene lost 1 base, with 13 bases spanning the gap. From germline, CDR1 is SNHLY and CDR2 FYNNEI. The CDR3 is 15 residues long. CDR3 nucleotides: TGTGCCAGCATCCGCGGAGCGGGGAACACCGGGGAGCTGTTTTTT. It specifies CASIRGAGNTGELFF. The full variable domain, completed using reference TRBV2 and TRBJ2-2, is EPEVTQTPSHQVTQMGQEVILRCVPISNHLYFYWYRQILGQKVEFLVSFYNNEISEKSEIFDDQFSVERPDGSNFTLKIRSTKLEDSAMYFCASIRGAGNTGELFFGEGSRLTVL.

The rearrangement uses TRBV9 and TRBJ2-3; D gene ambiguous. Trimming removed 4 bases from V and 1 base from J, with 7 bases in between. This CDR3 is 13 amino acids long. Germline CDR1 reads SGDLS; CDR2 reads YYNGEE. The CDR3 loop reads CASSFYGTDTQYF. CDR3 nucleotide sequence: TGTGCCAGCAGCTTCTACGGCACAGATACGCAGTATTTT.

This chain joins TRBV6-5 and TRBJ1-1, with TRBD1 as a possible D gene (5 bases). Germline V gives CDR1 MNHEY, CDR2 SVGAGI. The V gene lost 10 bases and the J gene lost 1 base, with 10 bases spanning the gap. The CDR3 is 12 amino acids. CDR3 in DNA: TGTGCCACCGGGACGCCGAACACTGAAGCTTTCTTT. Translated, it gives CATGTPNTEAFF.

This chain links TRBV4-1 with TRBJ2-7; TRBD1 matches 11 bases. Germline V gene sequence: CDR1 MGHRA, CDR2 YSYEKL. This CDR3 spans 18 amino acids. Trimming removed 4 bases from V and 1 base from J; junction bases left unmatched: 12. CDR3 sequence (DNA): TGCGCCAGCAGCCTCCCGGTGCGCGGGACAGGGGGATCCTACGAGCAGTACTTC. It yields the protein CASSLPVRGTGGSYEQYF.

This clone was counted a few times. The chain joins TRBV5-1 to TRBJ2-3; 8 bases are shared with TRBD1. Trimming took 5 bases from V and 2 from J; bases not matched to a gene: 7. The CDR3 covers 15 residues. The germline V gene has CDR1 SGHRS and CDR2 YFSETQ. The CDR3 sequence: CASSRTGQTTDTQYF. CDR3 nucleotides: TGCGCCAGCAGTCGGACAGGGCAAACCACAGATACGCAGTATTTT.

The chain has TRBV19 and TRBJ2-5, with D possibly being TRBD1 (6 bases). V dropped 3 bases and J dropped 4 bases, with 12 bases sitting between them. Germline lookup yields CDR1 LNHDA and CDR2 SQIVND (reference sequence). This CDR3 has 14 residues. DNA of the CDR3: TGTGCCAGTAGTATGCCAGGGGTTCGAGAGACCCAGTACTTC. Residues: CASSMPGVRETQYF.

The V and J genes are TRBV19 and TRBJ1-1; D call uncertain. The germline V gene has CDR1 LNHDA and CDR2 SQIVND (reference sequence). With 3 bases removed from V and 6 bases from J, the gap between germline ends came to 14 bases. The CDR3 extends over 14 amino acids. Here the CDR3 reads CASSMWASSSEAFF. The DNA of the CDR3 is TGTGCCAGTAGTATGTGGGCAAGTTCGTCTGAAGCTTTCTTT.

The chain couples TRBV6-5 to TRBJ2-3, with D perhaps TRBD1 (6 bases). The V end was cut by 6 bases, the J end by 3 bases, with 10 bases between. The CDR3 extends over 13 amino acids. Germline CDR1 is MNHEY and CDR2 is SVGAGI. The CDR3: CASRSTGTDTQYF. The CDR3 DNA follows: TGTGCCAGCAGATCCACAGGGACAGATACGCAGTATTTT.

The chain combines TRBV18 with TRBJ1-3; 7 bases map to TRBD1. CDR1 and CDR2 (germline): KGHSH, LQKENI. The CDR3 covers 14 residues. Trimming took 2 bases from V and 7 from J; bases not matched to a gene: 5. CDR3 sequence (DNA): TGTGCCAGCTCACCAGACAGGGAAGGGAACACCATATATTTT. It is translated as CASSPDREGNTIYF.

The chain links TRBV9 to TRBJ2-5, with D uncertain. Trimming stripped 0 bases from V and 5 bases from J, with 8 bases between. Germline lookup yields CDR1 SGDLS and CDR2 YYNGEE. This CDR3 is built from 13 residues. The CDR3 is CASSVATRETQYF. CDR3 coding DNA: TGTGCCAGCAGCGTAGCTACACGTGAGACCCAGTACTTC.

This chain links TRBV2 with TRBJ1-6; possibly TRBD1 for D (5 bases). Germline V gives CDR1 SNHLY, CDR2 FYNNEI. Between the trimmed V and J ends, which lost 6 bases and 7 bases, there was a span of 13 bases. The CDR3 runs to 14 residues. The CDR3: CASRPRDGNSPLHF. Here the CDR3 DNA reads TGTGCCAGCAGACCCAGGGACGGGAATTCACCCCTCCACTTT.

The chain joins TRBV7-2 to TRBJ2-5; TRBD2 agrees at 8 bases. This CDR3 is 17 amino acids long. Germline V lookup: CDR1 SGHTA, CDR2 FQGNSA. V gave up 5 bases and J gave up 0 bases; unmatched junction bases: 11. The CDR3 bases are TGTGCCAGCAGCCGCGGGACCTTAGCGGGGAACCAAGAGACCCAGTACTTC. Amino acid sequence: CASSRGTLAGNQETQYF.